The sequence of this T cell receptor (beta chain) was determined in a study of a mutant IDH1 vaccine in newly diagnosed glioma. About the research overall: Treated patients showed a male proportion of approximately 62%, a female proportion of approximately 38%, and a mean age of around 40 years.

This CDR3 contains 13 residues. Trimming shortened V by 6 bases and J by 1 base, and 9 bases separated the two germline ends. The germline gives CDR1 LNHDA, CDR2 SQIVND (reference sequence). General study points: Apparently, pseudoprogression bore no relation to changes among the top peripheral T cell clonotypes. Of the patients, approximately 93% had vaccine-induced immune responses.

Sample time point: baseline, week 1 (first vaccination visit). The sample's treatment: pre-vaccination baseline after standard-of-care therapy. Newly diagnosed WHO grade 3 or 4 IDH1-mutant, ATRX-lost astrocytomas were identified in the donors. Assay: immunoSEQ multiplex PCR; the TCRdb copy retains only in-frame clones and omits some. The sample has around 82,000 clones, roughly 82% seen once. As to this clone: Its antigen is undetermined.

This TCR was recovered from a man aged 40-49 years with glioma. Some clones in this sample may be carry-over from other donors' samples. The sequences come from PBMCs, collected from a glioma patient treated with radiotherapy, temozolomide or both. This chain uses TRBV19 with TRBJ2-5, with D possibly being TRBD1 or TRBD2 (6 bases each). CDR3 in DNA: TGTGCCAGTAGCGGGGGCCTCCAAGAGACCCAGTACTTC. Amino acids: CASSGGLQETQYF.